This TCR beta chain was identified in a study of blood T cell repertoires in COVID-19. On the study more broadly: Both acute and convalescent COVID-19 samples were obtained from the United States, Italy and Spain. Sources were T cells, B-cell-depleted T cells, or PBMCs; the material itself was cDNA or gDNA.

The CDR3 runs 15 residues. Germline loops: CDR1 ENHRY, CDR2 SYGVKD. V lost 11 bases and J lost 0, with 19 bases in between. This clone has a handful of counts. In the original workflow: Amplified reference gene primers provided the basis for estimating nucleated cell counts. The table came from immunoSEQ multiplex PCR; TCRdb's copy has only in-frame clones and leaves some out. D and trimming were read from the DNA, whereas the V and J calls and clone size are those reported in that table. The profile covers 120,000 or so clones, with roughly four fifths appearing a single time and over 9.5% taken by the ten largest.

V and J are TRBV10-3 and TRBJ1-2, with D perhaps TRBD1 (5 bases). This receptor was obtained from a man in his 60s with acute or convalescent COVID-19. The sample consisted of peripheral blood. The CDR3 here is CAVGRAGGSNYGYTF. CDR3 in DNA: TGTGCCGTGGGGCGAGCGGGTGGGTCTAACTATGGCTACACCTTC.